A single sample is the source of the 12 T cell receptor beta chains below, sequenced in a study of shared clonotypes between healthy human individuals. Using immunoSEQ multiplex PCR, the repertoire was profiled, and TCRdb retains in-frame clones only, with some absent. The table lists about 1 million clones, around 75% of them singletons, with over 1.3% in the top ten. What was sequenced was memory CD4+ T cells sorted from blood. Subset given: CD45RA-negative fraction. Receptors were obtained from a man aged 18 to 35 in good health.

The J gene is TRBJ1-1, the V gene TRBV7-6, with unresolved D. The CDR3 consists of 15 residues. From germline, CDR1 is SGHVS and CDR2 FNYEAQ. The V end lost 5 bases, the J end lost 3 bases, and 16 bases lay between the germline ends. As DNA, the CDR3 is TGTGCCAGCAGCCCCATTAGCCGGGGATACACTGAAGCTTTCTTT. It is translated as CASSPISRGYTEAFF. Drawing the rest from reference TRBV7-6 and TRBJ1-1, the complete variable domain is GAGVSQSPRYKVTKRGQDVALRCDPISGHVSLYWYRQALGQGPEFLTYFNYEAQQDKSGLPNDRFSAERPEGSISTLTIQRTEQRDSAMYRCASSPISRGYTEAFFGQGTRLTVV.

V and J are TRBV29-1 and TRBJ2-3; possibly TRBD2 for D (5 bases). There are 13 residues in the CDR3. The V gene's germline CDR1 is SQVTM and CDR2 ANQGSEA. V lost 7 bases, J lost 3 bases, and 14 bases lay in between. The CDR3 region is CSAREGVTDTQYF. The CDR3 nucleotides read TGCAGCGCCCGAGAGGGAGTTACAGATACGCAGTATTTT.

The chain uses TRBV2 and TRBJ2-3, with 8 bases aligning to TRBD2. Germline CDR1 reads SNHLY; CDR2 reads FYNNEI. The CDR3 is 15 amino acids. Losses at the gene ends were 6 bases for V and 3 bases for J; bases not matched to a gene: 8. Here the CDR3 DNA reads TGTGCCAGCAGCCTCAACGGGGGGGGAACAGATACGCAGTATTTT. Its translation is CASSLNGGGTDTQYF.

This clone was found once. The chain carries TRBV7-6 and TRBJ1-1; D remains unclear. V shed 4 bases and J shed 1 base, with 10 bases lying between them. The CDR3 runs to 14 residues. The germline CDR1 and CDR2 sequences are SGHVS and FNYEAQ. The CDR3 spells CASSSGNKNTEAFF. CDR3 nucleotides: TGTGCCAGCAGCTCCGGGAACAAGAACACTGAAGCTTTCTTT.

The V call is TRBV6-5, the J call TRBJ2-7; TRBD2 aligns across 9 bases. The CDR3 totals 15 residues. The germline V gene encodes CDR1 MNHEY and CDR2 SVGAGI. V was clipped by 6 bases and J by 7 bases; unmatched bases: 13. The CDR3 DNA sequence: TGTGCCAGCAGCCAAGGGGTGGGGACTAGCTCGGAGCAGTACTTC. As protein: CASSQGVGTSSEQYF.

The chain is built from TRBV9 and TRBJ1-2; 8 bases are shared with TRBD1. V shed 4 bases and J 5 bases; nucleotides not matched to a gene: 4. There are 13 residues in the CDR3. CDR1 SGDLS and CDR2 YYNGEE come from the germline V gene. Here the CDR3 reads CASSRTGGYGYTF. The CDR3 bases are TGTGCCAGCAGCCGTACAGGGGGTTATGGCTACACCTTC.

The chain is built from TRBV14 and TRBJ2-5; 11 nucleotides line up with TRBD1. The J segment lost 0 bases and the V segment lost 4 bases, leaving 7 bases of the junction unmatched. The V gene's germline CDR1 is SGHDN and CDR2 FVKESK. The length of the CDR3 is 17 residues. The CDR3 bases are TGTGCCAGCAGCCCGAGGGAGGACAGGGGGCACCAAGAGACCCAGTACTTC. It yields the protein CASSPREDRGHQETQYF.

This chain uses TRBV11-2 with TRBJ1-1; D is undetermined. Germline assignment: CDR1 SGHAT and CDR2 FQNNGV. The V end lost 2 bases, the J end lost 6 bases, and 7 bases lay between the germline ends. The CDR3 runs to 12 residues. The CDR3, as DNA: TGTGCCAGCAGCTTACAGGCCCCTGAAGCTTTCTTT. It is translated as CASSLQAPEAFF. The entire variable domain, with the rest obtained from reference TRBV11-2 and TRBJ1-1, is as follows: EAGVAQSPRYKIIEKRQSVAFWCNPISGHATLYWYQQILGQGPKLLIQFQNNGVVDDSQLPKDRFSAERLKGVDSTLKIQPAKLEDSAVYLCASSLQAPEAFFGQGTRLTVV.

The V call is TRBV19, the J call TRBJ1-5; no clear D. V was shortened by 2 bases and J by 0 bases, with 17 bases between the two germline ends. CDR1 LNHDA and CDR2 SQIVND come from the germline V gene (reference sequence). The CDR3 runs to 18 residues. Here the CDR3 reads CASSIFHSGPFSNQPQHF. CDR3 nucleotides: TGTGCCAGTAGTATATTCCATTCCGGGCCCTTTAGCAATCAGCCCCAGCATTTT.

This clone was seen once. The chain joins TRBV5-1 to TRBJ2-3; no clear D. Germline lookup yields CDR1 SGHRS and CDR2 YFSETQ. The length of the CDR3 is 15 residues. Deletions cut 1 base from V and 5 bases from J, with 14 bases between. CDR3 loop: CASSLTSRQEDTQYF. For the CDR3, the DNA is TGCGCCAGCAGCTTGACGAGCCGGCAGGAAGATACGCAGTATTTT.

The V call is TRBV6-5, the J call TRBJ1-2; no clear D gene. The V gene's germline CDR1 is MNHEY and CDR2 SVGAGI. CDR3 size: 13 residues. Trimming took off 5 bases at V and 4 bases at J, with 11 bases between the two ends. The CDR3 nucleotides are TGTGCCAGCAGTCGCGGCCCGGTCTATGGCTACACCTTC. Protein sequence: CASSRGPVYGYTF.

This clone was recorded a few times. The gene calls are TRBV5-5 and TRBJ1-2; TRBD1 matches 7 bases. CDR1 and CDR2 (germline): SGHKS, YYEKEE (reference sequence). CDR3 length: 18 residues. The trim removed 3 bases at V and 2 bases at J, leaving 16 bases unmatched. CDR3 sequence (DNA): TGTGCCAGCAGCTCTCTGGAGACACAGGGGCTGGGGAACTATGGCTACACCTTC. It yields the protein CASSSLETQGLGNYGYTF.